This is a list of T cell receptor beta chains from one sample in a study of STAT5B mutations in CD4+ large granular lymphocyte leukemia. Assay: immunoSEQ multiplex PCR; the TCRdb copy retains only in-frame clones and omits some. Of some 45,000 clones listed, about 86% are singletons. Sequenced sample: CD4+ T cells from blood buffy coats. The receptor set was obtained from a human donor in good health. The CDR3 runs from the conserved cysteine through the conserved F or W. A D gene is named only where the DNA matches it firmly. Size values are once, few and many counts, or a class for expanded clones, and some rows have none.

cdr3_aa	cdr3_nt	j_call	clone_size	d_call	v_call
CASSRTQTSYEQYF	TGTGCCAGCAGCCGTACACAAACCTCCTACGAGCAGTACTTC	TRBJ2-7	.	.	TRBV27
CASSLTGLAGGGTGELFF	TGTGCCAGTAGTCTCACGGGACTAGCGGGAGGGGGCACCGGGGAGCTGTTTTTT	TRBJ2-2	.	TRBD2	TRBV19
CASSERLAGASEQYF	TGTGCCAGCAGTGAACGGCTAGCGGGAGCTTCCGAGCAGTACTTC	TRBJ2-7	.	TRBD2	TRBV2
CASLQGSYEQYF	TGTGCCAGCCTACAGGGATCCTACGAGCAGTACTTC	TRBJ2-7	few	.	TRBV2
CASSQDWGGQDTQYF	TGCGCCAGCAGCCAAGATTGGGGAGGGCAAGATACGCAGTATTTT	TRBJ2-3	.	TRBD2	TRBV4-1
CASSYSGQGADTQYF	TGTGCCAGCAGTTACTCGGGACAGGGCGCAGATACGCAGTATTTT	TRBJ2-3	once	TRBD1	TRBV6-6
CASSFPGTEKKLFF	TGTGCCAGCAGCTTCCCCGGGACGGAGAAAAAACTGTTTTTT	TRBJ1-4	once	.	TRBV5-5
CASSLQEGGDYGYTF	TGTGCCAGCTCACTTCAAGAGGGGGGGGACTATGGCTACACCTTC	TRBJ1-2	.	.	TRBV18
CSTGSYYYGYTF	TGCAGTACCGGGTCGTATTACTATGGCTACACCTTC	TRBJ1-2	.	.	TRBV29-1
CASSDGDRDRNTEAFF	TGTGCCAGCAGTGACGGGGACAGGGACAGGAACACTGAAGCTTTCTTT	TRBJ1-1	.	TRBD1	TRBV6-1